This is a list of T cell receptor beta chains from one sample in a study of cytomegalovirus exposure and HLA in healthy donors. Some clones are missing from TCRdb's copy, which holds only in-frame ones; the method was immunoSEQ multiplex PCR. This sample yields about 130,000 clones, of which about 73% are seen a single time; 2.1% belongs to the top ten. Sequencing input: PBMCs. The source of these receptors is a woman between 35 and 50 years old in good health and CMV-seropositive. Each CDR3 is given with its conserved first and last residue. Each record gives: D gene, clone size, V gene, J gene, CDR3 DNA, CDR3 protein. The D gene is left open where the match is weak. Size values are once, few and many counts, or a class for expanded clones, and some rows have none.

d_call: TRBD1
clone_size: NA
v_call: TRBV28
j_call: TRBJ2-7
cdr3_nt: TGTGCCAGCAGTTACCCGGGACAGGGGCTCGAGCAGTACTTC
cdr3_aa: CASSYPGQGLEQYF

d_call: TRBD1
clone_size: NA
v_call: TRBV5-4
j_call: TRBJ1-2
cdr3_nt: TGTGCCAGCAGCGACGGACAGGTCTGGTCCGGCTACACCTTC
cdr3_aa: CASSDGQVWSGYTF

d_call: NA
clone_size: NA
v_call: TRBV13
j_call: TRBJ2-1
cdr3_nt: TGTGCCAGCAGCTTAAGGGGCACCTACAATGAGCAGTTCTTC
cdr3_aa: CASSLRGTYNEQFF

d_call: TRBD1
clone_size: NA
v_call: TRBV6-5
j_call: TRBJ2-7
cdr3_nt: TGTGCCAGCAGTTACTCCGGGACAGGGACCTACGAGCAGTACTTC
cdr3_aa: CASSYSGTGTYEQYF

d_call: NA
clone_size: NA
v_call: TRBV6-1
j_call: TRBJ1-6
cdr3_nt: TGTGCCAGCAGTTATACCGGGACACAGCAACCCCTCCACTTT
cdr3_aa: CASSYTGTQQPLHF

d_call: NA
clone_size: NA
v_call: TRBV7-2
j_call: TRBJ1-1
cdr3_nt: TGTGCCAGCAGCCTCCTTGGAGGGCCGAACACTGAAGCTTTCTTT
cdr3_aa: CASSLLGGPNTEAFF

d_call: TRBD2
clone_size: few
v_call: TRBV5-6
j_call: TRBJ2-1
cdr3_nt: TGTGCCAGCAGCTCACTAGCGGGAGTTAGGAATGAGCAGTTCTTC
cdr3_aa: CASSSLAGVRNEQFF

d_call: TRBD2
clone_size: NA
v_call: TRBV5-6
j_call: TRBJ2-1
cdr3_nt: TGTGCCAGCAGCTTGTTCGGGACTACCTACAATGAGCAGTTCTTC
cdr3_aa: CASSLFGTTYNEQFF

d_call: TRBD1
clone_size: NA
v_call: TRBV29-1
j_call: TRBJ2-1
cdr3_nt: TGCAGCGTTGGGGACAGGGTCAATGAGCAGTTCTTC
cdr3_aa: CSVGDRVNEQFF

d_call: NA
clone_size: NA
v_call: TRBV7-8
j_call: TRBJ2-7
cdr3_nt: TGTGCCAGCAGCTTAGGACAGACCTCCACCTACGAGCAGTACTTC
cdr3_aa: CASSLGQTSTYEQYF

d_call: TRBD2
clone_size: NA
v_call: TRBV6-6
j_call: TRBJ2-1
cdr3_nt: TGTGCCAGCAGCCCCCTGGGGCGGGAGAGTGACAATGAGCAGTTCTTC
cdr3_aa: CASSPLGRESDNEQFF

d_call: TRBD2
clone_size: NA
v_call: TRBV4-1
j_call: TRBJ2-2
cdr3_nt: TGCGCCAGCAGCGTCCAGTTGGCGGGACTAGCTGGGAACACCGGGGAGCTGTTTTTT
cdr3_aa: CASSVQLAGLAGNTGELFF

d_call: NA
clone_size: NA
v_call: TRBV7-2
j_call: TRBJ2-1
cdr3_nt: TGTGCCAGCAGCTTAGGGCGCGGAAACGGTGAGCAGTTCTTC
cdr3_aa: CASSLGRGNGEQFF

d_call: TRBD1
clone_size: NA
v_call: TRBV5-4
j_call: TRBJ1-2
cdr3_nt: TGTGCCAGCAGCTTGGAGGACAGGGGGAACTATGGCTACACCTTC
cdr3_aa: CASSLEDRGNYGYTF

d_call: TRBD1
clone_size: NA
v_call: TRBV30
j_call: TRBJ1-1
cdr3_nt: TGTGCCTGCGACAGGGTCGGGACTGAAGCTTTCTTT
cdr3_aa: CACDRVGTEAFF

d_call: TRBD1
clone_size: few
v_call: TRBV7-2
j_call: TRBJ1-2
cdr3_nt: TGTGCCAGCAGCTTAGGGGTGATAGGGGGCGGTAATGGCTACACCTTC
cdr3_aa: CASSLGVIGGGNGYTF

d_call: NA
clone_size: once
v_call: TRBV5-1
j_call: TRBJ2-7
cdr3_nt: TGCGCCAGCAGCTTGGCCGCGGGGAGCTCCTACGAGCAGTACTTC
cdr3_aa: CASSLAAGSSYEQYF

d_call: NA
clone_size: NA
v_call: TRBV18
j_call: TRBJ1-3
cdr3_nt: TGTGCCAGCTCACCACAAGGGGGTGGAAACACCATATATTTT
cdr3_aa: CASSPQGGGNTIYF

d_call: NA
clone_size: NA
v_call: TRBV29-1
j_call: TRBJ1-5
cdr3_nt: TGCAGCGTTGTGGACGGGGGCAATCAGCCCCAGCATTTT
cdr3_aa: CSVVDGGNQPQHF

d_call: TRBD2
clone_size: once
v_call: TRBV4-1
j_call: TRBJ2-1
cdr3_nt: TGCGCCAGCAGTCGTACCGGGACAAATTACCTAGCGGGGGCGAAAGACAATGAGCAGTTCTTC
cdr3_aa: CASSRTGTNYLAGAKDNEQFF

d_call: NA
clone_size: few
v_call: TRBV6-4
j_call: TRBJ2-3
cdr3_nt: TGTGCCAGCAGTGAGGGCCCACACACAGATACGCAGTATTTT
cdr3_aa: CASSEGPHTDTQYF

d_call: TRBD1
clone_size: NA
v_call: TRBV6-5
j_call: TRBJ2-2
cdr3_nt: TGTGCCAGGGGGACAGGGTTCGACACCGGGGAGCTGTTTTTT
cdr3_aa: CARGTGFDTGELFF

d_call: NA
clone_size: once
v_call: TRBV6-6
j_call: TRBJ2-7
cdr3_nt: TGTGCCAGCCGACCACAGGGAAACTCCTACGAGCAGTACTTC
cdr3_aa: CASRPQGNSYEQYF

d_call: TRBD1
clone_size: NA
v_call: TRBV7-2
j_call: TRBJ2-7
cdr3_nt: TGTGCCAGCAGCCCGAACCCGGGACAGGGTCACGAGCAGTACTTC
cdr3_aa: CASSPNPGQGHEQYF

d_call: TRBD2
clone_size: NA
v_call: TRBV6-6
j_call: TRBJ2-1
cdr3_nt: TGTGCCAGCAGTTCGACTAGCGGGGGCCCCGGGAGTGAGCAGTTCTTC
cdr3_aa: CASSSTSGGPGSEQFF

d_call: TRBD1
clone_size: NA
v_call: TRBV7-3
j_call: TRBJ1-6
cdr3_nt: TGTGCCAGCAGCTTAACTACAGGGGTGGATTCACCCCTCCACTTT
cdr3_aa: CASSLTTGVDSPLHF

d_call: TRBD2
clone_size: once
v_call: TRBV7-8
j_call: TRBJ2-5
cdr3_nt: TGTGCCAGCAGCACGACTAGCAAGACGTACCAAGAGACCCAGTACTTC
cdr3_aa: CASSTTSKTYQETQYF

d_call: TRBD2
clone_size: once
v_call: TRBV4-3
j_call: TRBJ2-1
cdr3_nt: TGCGCCAGCAGCCAAGATTGGACTAGCGGGGGATACAATGAGCAGTTCTTC
cdr3_aa: CASSQDWTSGGYNEQFF

d_call: TRBD1
clone_size: NA
v_call: TRBV7-9
j_call: TRBJ1-4
cdr3_nt: TGTGCCAGCAGCCGAGCCGGGACAGGGGGTTTTAATGAAAAACTGTTTTTT
cdr3_aa: CASSRAGTGGFNEKLFF

d_call: NA
clone_size: few
v_call: TRBV5-6
j_call: TRBJ2-1
cdr3_nt: TGTGCCAGCAGCACGGACAGCCGCTCCTACAATGAGCAGTTCTTC
cdr3_aa: CASSTDSRSYNEQFF

d_call: NA
clone_size: NA
v_call: TRBV9
j_call: TRBJ2-1
cdr3_nt: TGTGCCAGCAGTAGCGCTTCCTACAATGAGCAGTTCTTC
cdr3_aa: CASSSASYNEQFF

d_call: NA
clone_size: NA
v_call: TRBV5-1
j_call: TRBJ2-5
cdr3_nt: TGCGCCAGCAGCTTGGAGGGGGAACGAGAGACCCAGTACTTC
cdr3_aa: CASSLEGERETQYF

d_call: NA
clone_size: NA
v_call: TRBV5-4
j_call: TRBJ2-1
cdr3_nt: TGTGCCAGCAGCGCCCCATTAGACAATGAGCAGTTCTTC
cdr3_aa: CASSAPLDNEQFF

d_call: NA
clone_size: NA
v_call: TRBV4-1
j_call: TRBJ2-7
cdr3_nt: TGCGCCAGCAGCCCCAATGGGCAGGGTAAGAACGAGCAGTACTTC
cdr3_aa: CASSPNGQGKNEQYF

d_call: TRBD1
clone_size: NA
v_call: TRBV5-1
j_call: TRBJ1-1
cdr3_nt: TGCGCCAGCAGCCCCCGGACAGGCGGCGCTAACACTGAAGCTTTCTTT
cdr3_aa: CASSPRTGGANTEAFF

d_call: NA
clone_size: once
v_call: TRBV27
j_call: TRBJ2-1
cdr3_nt: TGTGCCAGCAGTTTACTCATAACTAGTAGCGTTCCTCCGTTCTTC
cdr3_aa: CASSLLITSSVPPFF

d_call: TRBD2
clone_size: NA
v_call: TRBV7-9
j_call: TRBJ2-7
cdr3_nt: TGTGCCAGCAGCTTAGATGCGGGAGGGCAGCGCGGATCCTACGAGCAGTACTTC
cdr3_aa: CASSLDAGGQRGSYEQYF

d_call: TRBD1
clone_size: NA
v_call: TRBV5-8
j_call: TRBJ1-4
cdr3_nt: TGTGCCAGCAGCGGGGGACAGGGGGCCTCTTCAACTAATGAAAAACTGTTTTTT
cdr3_aa: CASSGGQGASSTNEKLFF

d_call: NA
clone_size: NA
v_call: TRBV7-2
j_call: TRBJ2-5
cdr3_nt: TGTGCCAGCAGCTCGATAACCGGGACAAAGTATCAAGAGACCCAGTACTTC
cdr3_aa: CASSSITGTKYQETQYF

d_call: TRBD1
clone_size: NA
v_call: TRBV28
j_call: TRBJ1-1
cdr3_nt: TGTGCCAGCACGAGATACAGGGGGCCTCAGTACACTGAAGCTTTCTTT
cdr3_aa: CASTRYRGPQYTEAFF

d_call: TRBD1
clone_size: few
v_call: TRBV15
j_call: TRBJ2-7
cdr3_nt: TGTGCCACCAGCAGAACCGGGACAGTATCCTACGAGCAGTACTTC
cdr3_aa: CATSRTGTVSYEQYF

d_call: TRBD1
clone_size: once
v_call: TRBV6-5
j_call: TRBJ1-1
cdr3_nt: TGTGCCAGCAGTTACCCGGACAGGGGTGAAGCTTTCTTT
cdr3_aa: CASSYPDRGEAFF

d_call: TRBD2
clone_size: NA
v_call: TRBV5-4
j_call: TRBJ2-6
cdr3_nt: TGTGCCAGCAGCCAGGGAGGGTCTGGGGCCAACGTCCTGACTTTC
cdr3_aa: CASSQGGSGANVLTF

d_call: NA
clone_size: NA
v_call: TRBV7-6
j_call: TRBJ2-7
cdr3_nt: TGTGCCAGCAGCTTAGGTGGCGGAGCCCCCTACGAGCAGTACTTC
cdr3_aa: CASSLGGGAPYEQYF

d_call: TRBD1
clone_size: NA
v_call: TRBV4-3
j_call: TRBJ1-2
cdr3_nt: TGCGCCAGCAGCCCAAGGGGGACAGGGACCTATGGCTACACCTTC
cdr3_aa: CASSPRGTGTYGYTF

d_call: NA
clone_size: NA
v_call: TRBV5-6
j_call: TRBJ1-6
cdr3_nt: TGTGCCAGCAGCTTTGGGAACTACAGGGCTAGTTCACCCCTCCACTTT
cdr3_aa: CASSFGNYRASSPLHF

d_call: TRBD1
clone_size: NA
v_call: TRBV4-3
j_call: TRBJ2-2
cdr3_nt: TGCGCCAGCAGCCAAGATAGGCAGGGGGCCGGGGAGCTGTTTTTT
cdr3_aa: CASSQDRQGAGELFF

d_call: TRBD1
clone_size: few
v_call: TRBV28
j_call: TRBJ2-2
cdr3_nt: TGTGCCAGCCTTGGGAGCGACAGGGGACGAAACGGGGAGCTGTTTTTT
cdr3_aa: CASLGSDRGRNGELFF

d_call: NA
clone_size: NA
v_call: TRBV27
j_call: TRBJ1-1
cdr3_nt: TGTGCCAGCAGTTGGTCAGGGCTGAACACTGAAGCTTTCTTT
cdr3_aa: CASSWSGLNTEAFF

d_call: TRBD2
clone_size: NA
v_call: TRBV5-8
j_call: TRBJ2-3
cdr3_nt: TGTGCCAGCAGCTGGACTAGCGGAAGCAGTACAGATACGCAGTATTTT
cdr3_aa: CASSWTSGSSTDTQYF

d_call: NA
clone_size: once
v_call: TRBV25-1
j_call: TRBJ1-2
cdr3_nt: TGTGCCAGCAGTGAGGAGGGTAATGGCTATGGCTACACCTTC
cdr3_aa: CASSEEGNGYGYTF

d_call: TRBD1
clone_size: few
v_call: TRBV19
j_call: TRBJ2-3
cdr3_nt: TGTGCCAGTAGTATGGGGACAGTCCGAGATACGCAGTATTTT
cdr3_aa: CASSMGTVRDTQYF

d_call: NA
clone_size: NA
v_call: TRBV2
j_call: TRBJ1-2
cdr3_nt: TGTGCCAGCAGTGAAAGGGGTCCCAACTATGGCTACACCTTC
cdr3_aa: CASSERGPNYGYTF